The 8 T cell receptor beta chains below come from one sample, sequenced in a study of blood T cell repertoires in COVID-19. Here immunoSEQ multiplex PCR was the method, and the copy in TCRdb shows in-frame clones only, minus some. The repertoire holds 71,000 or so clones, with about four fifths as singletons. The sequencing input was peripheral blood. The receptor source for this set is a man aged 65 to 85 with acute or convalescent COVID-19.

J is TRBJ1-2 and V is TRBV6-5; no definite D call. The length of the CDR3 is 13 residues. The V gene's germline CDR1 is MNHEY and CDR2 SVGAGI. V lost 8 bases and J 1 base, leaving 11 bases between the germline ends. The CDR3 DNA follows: TGTGCCAGCTGGGCGTCCAATAACTATGGCTACACCTTC. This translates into CASWASNNYGYTF.

CDR3 in amino acids: CASSQAGTGIGYGYTF. The CDR3 DNA reads as TGCGCCAGCAGCCAAGCCGGGACAGGGATAGGCTATGGCTACACCTTC. V is TRBV4-3 and J is TRBJ1-2, with 9 bases fitting TRBD1. Germline CDR1 reads LGHNA; CDR2 reads YSLEER. Trimming took 1 base from V and 4 from J; bases not matched to a gene: 7. This CDR3 region has 16 residues.

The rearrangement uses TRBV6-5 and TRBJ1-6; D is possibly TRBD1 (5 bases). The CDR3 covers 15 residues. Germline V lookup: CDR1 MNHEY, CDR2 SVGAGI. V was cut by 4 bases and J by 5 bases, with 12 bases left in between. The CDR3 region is CASSWRQPHNSPLHF. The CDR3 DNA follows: TGTGCCAGCAGTTGGCGACAGCCTCATAATTCACCCCTCCACTTT.

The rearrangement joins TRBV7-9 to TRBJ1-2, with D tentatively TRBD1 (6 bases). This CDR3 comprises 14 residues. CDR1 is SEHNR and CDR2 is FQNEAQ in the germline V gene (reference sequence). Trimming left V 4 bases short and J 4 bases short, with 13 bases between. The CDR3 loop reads CASSSQGIVYGYTF. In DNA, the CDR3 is TGTGCCAGCAGCTCACAGGGAATCGTCTATGGCTACACCTTC.

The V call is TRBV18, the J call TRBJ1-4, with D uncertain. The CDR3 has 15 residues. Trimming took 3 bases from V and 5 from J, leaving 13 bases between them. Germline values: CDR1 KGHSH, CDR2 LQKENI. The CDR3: CASSPLTAENEKLFF. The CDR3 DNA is TGTGCCAGCTCACCCTTAACGGCGGAAAATGAAAAACTGTTTTTT.

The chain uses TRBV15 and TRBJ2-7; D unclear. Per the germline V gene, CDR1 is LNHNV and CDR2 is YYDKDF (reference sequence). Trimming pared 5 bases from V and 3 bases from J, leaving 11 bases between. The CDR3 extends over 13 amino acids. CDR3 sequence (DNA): TGTGCCACCAGCGGGCTGCGCTTCTACGAGCAGTACTTC. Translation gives CATSGLRFYEQYF. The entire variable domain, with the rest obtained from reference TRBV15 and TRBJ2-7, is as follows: DAMVIQNPRYQVTQFGKPVTLSCSQTLNHNVMYWYQQKSSQAPKLLFHYYDKDFNNEADTPDNFQSRRPNTSFCFLDIRSPGLGDTAMYLCATSGLRFYEQYFGPGTRLTVT.

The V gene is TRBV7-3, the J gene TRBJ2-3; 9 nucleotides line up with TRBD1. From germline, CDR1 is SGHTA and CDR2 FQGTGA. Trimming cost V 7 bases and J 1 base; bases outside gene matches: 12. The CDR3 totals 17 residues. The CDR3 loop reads CASILYLQGARTDTQYF. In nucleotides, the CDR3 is TGTGCCAGCATCCTATACTTACAGGGGGCACGCACAGATACGCAGTATTTT. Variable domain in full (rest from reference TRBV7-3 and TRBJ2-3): GAGVSQTPSNKVTEKGKYVELRCDPISGHTALYWYRQSLGQGPEFLIYFQGTGAADDSGLPNDRFFAVRPEGSVSTLKIQRTERGDSAVYLCASILYLQGARTDTQYFGPGTRLTVL.

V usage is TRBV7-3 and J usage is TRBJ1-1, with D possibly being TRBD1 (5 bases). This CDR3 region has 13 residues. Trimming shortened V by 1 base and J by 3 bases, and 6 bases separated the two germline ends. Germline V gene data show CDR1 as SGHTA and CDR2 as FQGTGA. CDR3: CASSLRGDTEAFF. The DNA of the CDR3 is TGTGCCAGCAGCTTAAGGGGGGACACTGAAGCTTTCTTT.